This T cell receptor beta chain was captured in a study of post-analysis software for immune sequencing data. Study background: Clinical courses comprised relapsing-remitting, secondary progressive and progressive-relapsing multiple sclerosis. Study results and limitations: Patients showed TRBV5-6, TRBV5-1 and TRBV20-1 among roughly 5 TRBV segments more frequent than in controls. F measure showed strong co-clustering of same-batch samples. Normalized Chao1 diversity in multiple sclerosis patients fell significantly below that of controls.

The authors incorporated unique molecular identifiers into the TCR beta cDNA libraries. Yield was roughly 0.5 million cDNA molecules from about 0.94 to 9.7 million T cells. TCRdb processed the PCR reads anew with MiXCR; each CDR3 protein has one entry. The table shows some 450,000 distinct CDR3 sequences, with roughly 45% occurring only once. There are a few counts of this clonotype. Its antigen is not known. The CDR3 length is 13 residues. The germline CDR1 and CDR2 sequences are MGHRA and YSYEKL. The V and J ends lost 1 base and 11 bases respectively, with 14 bases between them. The specimen sequenced was blood. The TCR was taken from a girl under 18 with multiple sclerosis. This rearrangement joins TRBV4-1 to TRBJ2-5; D remains unclear. The chain's CDR3 is CASSQVGSNEQYF. The DNA of the CDR3 is TGCGCCAGCAGCCAAGTGGGATCCAATGAGCAGTACTTC.